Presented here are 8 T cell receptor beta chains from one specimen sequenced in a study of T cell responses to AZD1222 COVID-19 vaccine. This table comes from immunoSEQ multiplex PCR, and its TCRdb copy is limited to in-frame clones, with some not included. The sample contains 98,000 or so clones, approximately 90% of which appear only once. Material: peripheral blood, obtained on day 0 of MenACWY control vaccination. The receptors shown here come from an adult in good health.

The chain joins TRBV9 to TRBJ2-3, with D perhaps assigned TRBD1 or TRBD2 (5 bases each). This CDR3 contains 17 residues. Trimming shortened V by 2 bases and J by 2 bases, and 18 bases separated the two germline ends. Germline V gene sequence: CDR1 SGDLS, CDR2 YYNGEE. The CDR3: CASSVYFGTDNTDTQYF. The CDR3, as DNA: TGTGCCAGCAGCGTCTACTTCGGGACGGATAACACAGATACGCAGTATTTT.

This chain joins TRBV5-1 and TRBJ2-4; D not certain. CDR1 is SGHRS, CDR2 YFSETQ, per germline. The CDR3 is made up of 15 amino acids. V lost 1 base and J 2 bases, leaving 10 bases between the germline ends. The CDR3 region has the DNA TGCGCCAGCAGCTTGATTGCCGATCCCAAAAACATTCAGTACTTC. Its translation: CASSLIADPKNIQYF.

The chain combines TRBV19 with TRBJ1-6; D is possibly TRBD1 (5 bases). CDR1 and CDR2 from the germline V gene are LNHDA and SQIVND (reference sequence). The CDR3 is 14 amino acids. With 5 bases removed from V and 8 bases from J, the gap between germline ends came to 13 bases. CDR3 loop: CASSARTRDSPLHF. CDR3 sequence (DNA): TGTGCCAGTAGTGCGAGGACCAGGGATTCACCCCTCCACTTT.

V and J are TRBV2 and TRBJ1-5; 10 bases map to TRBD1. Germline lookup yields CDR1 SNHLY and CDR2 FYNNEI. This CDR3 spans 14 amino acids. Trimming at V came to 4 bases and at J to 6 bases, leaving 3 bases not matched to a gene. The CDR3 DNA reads TGTGCCAGCAGTGGGACAGGGGGGCTTCAGCCCCAGCATTTT. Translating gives CASSGTGGLQPQHF.

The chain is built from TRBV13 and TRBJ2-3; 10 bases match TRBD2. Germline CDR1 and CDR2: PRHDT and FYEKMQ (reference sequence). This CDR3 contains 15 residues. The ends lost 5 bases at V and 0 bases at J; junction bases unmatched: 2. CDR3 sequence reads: CASSPGLASTDTQYF. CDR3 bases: TGTGCCAGCAGCCCGGGACTAGCGAGCACAGATACGCAGTATTTT.

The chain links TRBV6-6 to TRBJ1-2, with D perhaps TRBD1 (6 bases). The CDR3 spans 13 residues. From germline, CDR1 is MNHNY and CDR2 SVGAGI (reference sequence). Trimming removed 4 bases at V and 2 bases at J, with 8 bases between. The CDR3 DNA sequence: TGTGCCAGCAGTTCGGACAGAAACTATGGCTACACCTTC. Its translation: CASSSDRNYGYTF.

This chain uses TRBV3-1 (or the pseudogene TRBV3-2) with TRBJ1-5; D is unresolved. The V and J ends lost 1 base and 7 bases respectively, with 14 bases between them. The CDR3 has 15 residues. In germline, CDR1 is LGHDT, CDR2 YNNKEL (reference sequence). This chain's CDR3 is CASSQGVGRGQPQHF. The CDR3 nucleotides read TGTGCCAGCAGCCAAGGTGTGGGCCGGGGACAGCCCCAGCATTTT.

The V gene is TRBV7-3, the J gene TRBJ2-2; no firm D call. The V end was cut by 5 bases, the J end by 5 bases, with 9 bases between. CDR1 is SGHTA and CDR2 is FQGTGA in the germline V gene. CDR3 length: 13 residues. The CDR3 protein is CASSQRPTGELFF. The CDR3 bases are TGTGCCAGCAGCCAGAGACCGACCGGGGAGCTGTTTTTT.